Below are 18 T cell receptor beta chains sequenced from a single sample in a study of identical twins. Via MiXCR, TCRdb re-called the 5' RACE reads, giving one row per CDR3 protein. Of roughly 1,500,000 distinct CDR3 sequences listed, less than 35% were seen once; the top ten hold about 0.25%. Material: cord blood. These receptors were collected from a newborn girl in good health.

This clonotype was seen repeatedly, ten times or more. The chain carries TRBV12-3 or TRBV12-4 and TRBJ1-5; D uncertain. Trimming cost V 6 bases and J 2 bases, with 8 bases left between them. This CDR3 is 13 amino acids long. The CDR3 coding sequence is TGTGCCAGCAGGTCGGACGGCAATCAGCCCCAGCATTTT. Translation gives CASRSDGNQPQHF.

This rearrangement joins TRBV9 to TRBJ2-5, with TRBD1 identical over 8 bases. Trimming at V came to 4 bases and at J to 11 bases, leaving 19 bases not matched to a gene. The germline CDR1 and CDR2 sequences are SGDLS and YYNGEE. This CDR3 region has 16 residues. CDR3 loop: CASSNTAGTGLIEQYF. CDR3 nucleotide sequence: TGTGCCAGCAGCAACACCGCCGGGACAGGATTGATTGAGCAGTACTTC.

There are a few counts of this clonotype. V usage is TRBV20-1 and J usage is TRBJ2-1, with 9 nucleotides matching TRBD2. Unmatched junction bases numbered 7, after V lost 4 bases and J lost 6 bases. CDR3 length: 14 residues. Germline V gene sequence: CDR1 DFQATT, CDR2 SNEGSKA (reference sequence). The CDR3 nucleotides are TGCAGTGCTAATGAGCTAGCGGGGTTCAATGAGCAGTTCTTC. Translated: CSANELAGFNEQFF.

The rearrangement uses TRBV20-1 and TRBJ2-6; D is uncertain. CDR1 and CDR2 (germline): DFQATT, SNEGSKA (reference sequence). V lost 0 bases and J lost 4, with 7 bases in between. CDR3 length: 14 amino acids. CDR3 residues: CSARDILGANVLTF. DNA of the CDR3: TGCAGTGCTAGAGATATCTTGGGGGCCAACGTCCTGACTTTC.

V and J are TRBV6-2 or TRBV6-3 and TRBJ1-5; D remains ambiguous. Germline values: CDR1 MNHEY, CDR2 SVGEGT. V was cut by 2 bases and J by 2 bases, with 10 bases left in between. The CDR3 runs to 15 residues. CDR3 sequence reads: CASSYPHAGNQPQHF. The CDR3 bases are TGTGCCAGCAGTTACCCCCACGCAGGCAATCAGCCCCAGCATTTT.

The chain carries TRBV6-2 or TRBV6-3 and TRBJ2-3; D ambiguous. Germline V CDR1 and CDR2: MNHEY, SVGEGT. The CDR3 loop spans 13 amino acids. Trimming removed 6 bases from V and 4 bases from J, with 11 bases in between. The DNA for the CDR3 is TGTGCCAGCAGCTCCCAGGCGCCAGATACGCAGTATTTT. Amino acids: CASSSQAPDTQYF.

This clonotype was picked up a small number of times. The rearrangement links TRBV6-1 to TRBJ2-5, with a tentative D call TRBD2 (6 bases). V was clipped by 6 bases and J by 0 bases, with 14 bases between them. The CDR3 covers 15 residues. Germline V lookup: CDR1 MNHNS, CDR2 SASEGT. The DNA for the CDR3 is TGTGCCAGCAGAGGCGGGACTTACTACCAAGAGACCCAGTACTTC. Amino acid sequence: CASRGGTYYQETQYF.

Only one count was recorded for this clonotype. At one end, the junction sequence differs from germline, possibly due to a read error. CDR3 bases: TGTGCCAGCAGCCTTTATAAGCGGGGGGGCGGGAATGAACAGTTCTTC. Protein sequence: CASSLYKRGGGNEQFF. This chain uses TRBV3-1 with TRBJ2-1; 10 bases are a match to TRBD2. From germline, CDR1 is LGHDT and CDR2 YNNKEL (reference sequence). The CDR3 consists of 16 residues.

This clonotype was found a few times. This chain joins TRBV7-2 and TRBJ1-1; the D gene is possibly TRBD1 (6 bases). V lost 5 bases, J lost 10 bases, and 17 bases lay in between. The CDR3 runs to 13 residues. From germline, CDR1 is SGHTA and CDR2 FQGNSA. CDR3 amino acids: CASSPGTKIGAFF. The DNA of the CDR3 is TGTGCCAGCAGCCCCGGGACAAAGATTGGAGCTTTCTTT.

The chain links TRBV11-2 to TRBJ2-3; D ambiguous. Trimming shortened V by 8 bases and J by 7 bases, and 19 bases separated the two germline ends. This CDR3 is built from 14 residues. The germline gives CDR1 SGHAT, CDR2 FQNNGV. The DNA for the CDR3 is TGTGCCAGCGGCCCGCGATCCCGACTGTATACGCAGTATTTT. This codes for CASGPRSRLYTQYF.

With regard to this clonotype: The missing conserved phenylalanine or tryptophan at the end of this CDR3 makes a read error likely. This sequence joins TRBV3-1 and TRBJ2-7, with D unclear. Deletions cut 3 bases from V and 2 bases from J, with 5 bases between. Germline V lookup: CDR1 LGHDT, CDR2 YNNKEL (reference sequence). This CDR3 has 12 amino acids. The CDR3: CASSHPPYEQYS. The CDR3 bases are TGTGCCAGCAGCCACCCTCCCTACGAGCAGTACTCC.

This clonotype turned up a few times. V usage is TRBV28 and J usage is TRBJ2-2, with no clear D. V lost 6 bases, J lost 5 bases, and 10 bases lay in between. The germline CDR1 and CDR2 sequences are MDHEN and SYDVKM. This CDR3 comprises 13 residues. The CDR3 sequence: CASSPDITGELFF. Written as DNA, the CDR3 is TGTGCCAGCAGCCCCGACATTACCGGGGAGCTGTTTTTT.

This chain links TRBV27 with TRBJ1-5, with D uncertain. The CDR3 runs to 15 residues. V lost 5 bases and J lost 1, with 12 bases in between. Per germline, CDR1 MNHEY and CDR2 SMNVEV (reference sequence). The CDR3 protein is CASSRTRWSNQPQHF. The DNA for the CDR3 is TGTGCCAGCAGTCGGACCAGGTGGAGCAATCAGCCCCAGCATTTT.

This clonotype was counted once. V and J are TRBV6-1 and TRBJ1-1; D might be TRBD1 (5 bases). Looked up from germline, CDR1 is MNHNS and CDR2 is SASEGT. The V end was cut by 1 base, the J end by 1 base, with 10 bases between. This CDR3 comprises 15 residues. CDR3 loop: CASSEVGQENTEAFF. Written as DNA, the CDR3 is TGTGCCAGCAGTGAAGTGGGGCAGGAGAACACTGAAGCTTTCTTT.

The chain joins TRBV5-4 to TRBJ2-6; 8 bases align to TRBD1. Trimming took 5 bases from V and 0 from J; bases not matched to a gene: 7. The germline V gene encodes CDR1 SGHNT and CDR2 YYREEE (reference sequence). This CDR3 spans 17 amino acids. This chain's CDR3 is CASRRDRLSSGANVLTF. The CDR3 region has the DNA TGTGCCAGCAGGAGGGACAGGTTAAGCTCTGGGGCCAACGTCCTGACTTTC.

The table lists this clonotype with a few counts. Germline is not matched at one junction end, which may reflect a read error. The CDR3 coding sequence is TGTGCCAGCAGCCCGGGACAGTCCTACGGGCAGTACTTC. Its protein is CASSPGQSYGQYF. The gene calls are TRBV28 and TRBJ2-7, with 7 bases identical to TRBD1. This CDR3 has 13 amino acids. CDR1 MDHEN and CDR2 SYDVKM come from the germline V gene. Variable domain in full (rest from reference TRBV28 and TRBJ2-7): DVKVTQSSRYLVKRTGEKVFLECVQDMDHENMFWYRQDPGLGLRLIYFSYDVKMKEKGDIPEGYSVSREKKERFSLILESASTNQTSMYLCASSPGQSYGQYFGPGTRLTVT.

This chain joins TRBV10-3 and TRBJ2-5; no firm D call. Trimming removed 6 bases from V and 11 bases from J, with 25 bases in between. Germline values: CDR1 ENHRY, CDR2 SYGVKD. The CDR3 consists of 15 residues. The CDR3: CAISPTAVSLRAQYF. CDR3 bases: TGTGCCATCAGCCCTACCGCGGTATCCCTACGAGCGCAGTACTTC.

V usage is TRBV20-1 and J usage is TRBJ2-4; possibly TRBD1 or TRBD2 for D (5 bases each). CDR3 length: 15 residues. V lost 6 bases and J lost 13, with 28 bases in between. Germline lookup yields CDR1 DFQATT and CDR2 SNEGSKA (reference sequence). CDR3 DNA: TGCAGTGCCTCGTTGGTATCGAGGGGTTTGGGAGAGCAGTACTTC. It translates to CSASLVSRGLGEQYF.